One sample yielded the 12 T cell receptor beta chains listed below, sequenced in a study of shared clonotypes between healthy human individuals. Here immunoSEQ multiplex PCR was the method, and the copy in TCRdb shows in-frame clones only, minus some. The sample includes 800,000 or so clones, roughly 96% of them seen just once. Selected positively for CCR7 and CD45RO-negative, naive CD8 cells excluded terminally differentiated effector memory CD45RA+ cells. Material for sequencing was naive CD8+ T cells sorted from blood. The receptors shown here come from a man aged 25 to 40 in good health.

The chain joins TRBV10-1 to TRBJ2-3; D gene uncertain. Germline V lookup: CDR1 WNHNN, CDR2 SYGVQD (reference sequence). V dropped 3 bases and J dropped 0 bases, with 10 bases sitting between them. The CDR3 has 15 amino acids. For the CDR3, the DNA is TGCGCCAGCAGTGACGCTTTTCCTAGCACAGATACGCAGTATTTT. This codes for CASSDAFPSTDTQYF.

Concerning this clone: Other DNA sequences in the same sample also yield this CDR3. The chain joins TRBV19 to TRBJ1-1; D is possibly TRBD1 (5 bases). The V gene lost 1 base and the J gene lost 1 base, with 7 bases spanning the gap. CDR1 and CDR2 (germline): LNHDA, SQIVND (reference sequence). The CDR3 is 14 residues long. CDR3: CASSIGGQNTEAFF. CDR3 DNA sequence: TGTGCCAGTAGTATAGGCGGACAGAACACTGAAGCTTTCTTT. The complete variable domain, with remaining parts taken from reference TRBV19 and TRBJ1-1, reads DGGITQSPKYLFRKEGQNVTLSCEQNLNHDAMYWYRQDPGQGLRLIYYSQIVNDFQKGDIAEGYSVSREKKESFPLTVTSAQKNPTAFYLCASSIGGQNTEAFFGQGTRLTVV.

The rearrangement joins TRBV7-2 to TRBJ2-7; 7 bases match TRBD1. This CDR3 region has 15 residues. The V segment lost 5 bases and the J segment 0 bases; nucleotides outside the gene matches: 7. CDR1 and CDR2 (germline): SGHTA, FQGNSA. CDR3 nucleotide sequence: TGTGCCAGCAGCCCAAGGACAGGCCTCTCCTACGAGCAGTACTTC. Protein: CASSPRTGLSYEQYF.

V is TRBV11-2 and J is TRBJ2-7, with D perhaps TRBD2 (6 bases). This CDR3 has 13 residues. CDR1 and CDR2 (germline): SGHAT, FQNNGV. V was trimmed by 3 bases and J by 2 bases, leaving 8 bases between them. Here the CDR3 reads CASSFSSAYEQYF. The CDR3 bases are TGTGCCAGCAGCTTTTCTAGCGCCTACGAGCAGTACTTC.

The CDR3 nucleotides read TGTGCCAGCAGCTTCGAGTTTAGTAATGAGCAGTTCTTC. This encodes CASSFEFSNEQFF. The chain carries TRBV11-2 and TRBJ2-1, with D unclear. The ends were cut back, 3 bases at V and 7 bases at J, with 10 bases in the middle. Germline loops: CDR1 SGHAT, CDR2 FQNNGV. The CDR3 length is 13 residues. Looking up the rest from reference TRBV11-2 and TRBJ2-1 gives the full variable domain: EAGVAQSPRYKIIEKRQSVAFWCNPISGHATLYWYQQILGQGPKLLIQFQNNGVVDDSQLPKDRFSAERLKGVDSTLKIQPAKLEDSAVYLCASSFEFSNEQFFGPGTRLTVL.

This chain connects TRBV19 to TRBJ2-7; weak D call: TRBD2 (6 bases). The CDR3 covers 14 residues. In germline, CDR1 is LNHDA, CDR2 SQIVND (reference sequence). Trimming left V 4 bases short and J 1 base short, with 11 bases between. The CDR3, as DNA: TGTGCCAGTAGTAACCGGGACTTATCCTACGAGCAGTACTTC. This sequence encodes CASSNRDLSYEQYF. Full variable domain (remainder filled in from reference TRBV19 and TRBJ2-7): DGGITQSPKYLFRKEGQNVTLSCEQNLNHDAMYWYRQDPGQGLRLIYYSQIVNDFQKGDIAEGYSVSREKKESFPLTVTSAQKNPTAFYLCASSNRDLSYEQYFGPGTRLTVT.

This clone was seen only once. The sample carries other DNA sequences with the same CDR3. DNA of the CDR3: TGTGCCAGCAGCAACACCGGGGAGCTGTTTTTT. Translated: CASSNTGELFF. The chain links TRBV7-9 to TRBJ2-2; D gene unclear. The CDR3 is 11 amino acids. V shed 5 bases and J shed 2 bases, with 0 bases lying between them. Per the germline V gene, CDR1 is SEHNR and CDR2 is FQNEAQ (reference sequence).

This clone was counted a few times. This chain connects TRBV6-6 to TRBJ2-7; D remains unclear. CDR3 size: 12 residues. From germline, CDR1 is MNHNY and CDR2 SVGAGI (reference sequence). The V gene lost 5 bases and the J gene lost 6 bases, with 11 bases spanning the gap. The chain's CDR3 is CASSTTRPEQYF. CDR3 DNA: TGTGCCAGCAGTACCACCCGGCCCGAGCAGTACTTC.

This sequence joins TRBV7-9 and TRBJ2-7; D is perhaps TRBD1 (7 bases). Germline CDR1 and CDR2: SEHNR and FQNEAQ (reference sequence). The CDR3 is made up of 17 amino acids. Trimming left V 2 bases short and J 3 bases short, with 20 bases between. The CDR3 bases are TGTGCCAGCAGCTTATTTTCGTTCAGGGGGGCCATCTACGAGCAGTACTTC. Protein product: CASSLFSFRGAIYEQYF.

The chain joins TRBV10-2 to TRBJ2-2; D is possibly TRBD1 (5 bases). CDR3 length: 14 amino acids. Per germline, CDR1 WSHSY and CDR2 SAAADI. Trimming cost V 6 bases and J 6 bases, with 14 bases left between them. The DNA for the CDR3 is TGCGCCAGCAGGAAACATCAGGGTCCCGGGGAGCTGTTTTTT. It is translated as CASRKHQGPGELFF.

CDR3 nucleotide sequence: TGTGCCATCAGTGAGTCAGGGACAGATGAAAAACTGTTTTTT. This encodes CAISESGTDEKLFF. The chain has TRBV10-3 and TRBJ1-4; 7 nucleotides line up with TRBD1. CDR1 and CDR2 from the germline V gene are ENHRY and SYGVKD. The CDR3 is 14 residues long. V was pared by 0 bases and J by 6 bases, with 1 base of the junction left unmatched.

The DNA of the CDR3 is TGTGCCAGCAGTTTTACCCTAGGCACAGATACGCAGTATTTT. Residues: CASSFTLGTDTQYF. The rearrangement links TRBV27 to TRBJ2-3; D remains unclear. This CDR3 spans 14 amino acids. CDR1 and CDR2 from the germline V gene are MNHEY and SMNVEV (reference sequence). Trimming stripped 3 bases from V and 1 base from J, with 8 bases between.